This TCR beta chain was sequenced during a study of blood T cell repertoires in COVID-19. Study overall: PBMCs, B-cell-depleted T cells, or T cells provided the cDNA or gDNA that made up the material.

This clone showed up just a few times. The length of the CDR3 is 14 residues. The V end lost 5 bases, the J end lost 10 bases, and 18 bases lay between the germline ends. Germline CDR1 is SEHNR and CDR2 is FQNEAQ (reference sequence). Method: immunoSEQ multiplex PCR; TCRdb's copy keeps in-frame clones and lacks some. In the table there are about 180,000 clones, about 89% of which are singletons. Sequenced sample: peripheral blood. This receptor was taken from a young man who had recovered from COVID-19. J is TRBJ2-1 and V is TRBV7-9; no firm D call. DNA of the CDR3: TGTGCCAGCAGCGCCGTCGCCAGGCAGTTGGAGCAGTTCTTC. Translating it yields CASSAVARQLEQFF.